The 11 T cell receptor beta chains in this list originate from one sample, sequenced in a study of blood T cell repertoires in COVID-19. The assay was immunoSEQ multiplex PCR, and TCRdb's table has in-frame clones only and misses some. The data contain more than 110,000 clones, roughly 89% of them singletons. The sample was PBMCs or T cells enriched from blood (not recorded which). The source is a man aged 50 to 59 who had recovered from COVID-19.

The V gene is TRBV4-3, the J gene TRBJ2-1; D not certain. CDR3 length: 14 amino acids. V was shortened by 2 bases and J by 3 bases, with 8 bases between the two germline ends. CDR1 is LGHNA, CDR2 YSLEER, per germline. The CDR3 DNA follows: TGCGCCAGCAGCCAATGGCGGTACTACAATGAGCAGTTCTTC. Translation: CASSQWRYYNEQFF.

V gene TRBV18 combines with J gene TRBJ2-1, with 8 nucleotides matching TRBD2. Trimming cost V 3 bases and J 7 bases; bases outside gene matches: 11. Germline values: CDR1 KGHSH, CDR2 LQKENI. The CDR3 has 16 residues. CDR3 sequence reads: CASSPSGAGGENEQFF. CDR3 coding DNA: TGTGCCAGCTCACCCAGCGGGGCGGGAGGAGAGAATGAGCAGTTCTTC.

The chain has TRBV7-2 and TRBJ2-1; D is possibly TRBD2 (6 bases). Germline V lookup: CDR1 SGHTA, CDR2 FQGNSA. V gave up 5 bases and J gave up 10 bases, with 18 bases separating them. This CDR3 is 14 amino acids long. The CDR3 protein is CASSTSFGGSEQFF. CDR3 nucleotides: TGTGCCAGCAGCACCTCCTTTGGGGGGTCGGAGCAGTTCTTC.

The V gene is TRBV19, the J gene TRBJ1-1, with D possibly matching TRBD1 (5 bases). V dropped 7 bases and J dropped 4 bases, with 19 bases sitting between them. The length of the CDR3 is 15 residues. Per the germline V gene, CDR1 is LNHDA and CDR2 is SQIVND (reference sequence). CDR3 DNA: TGTGCCAGTACCAGACAGTCTCTATGGGGCACTGAAGCTTTCTTT. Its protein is CASTRQSLWGTEAFF.

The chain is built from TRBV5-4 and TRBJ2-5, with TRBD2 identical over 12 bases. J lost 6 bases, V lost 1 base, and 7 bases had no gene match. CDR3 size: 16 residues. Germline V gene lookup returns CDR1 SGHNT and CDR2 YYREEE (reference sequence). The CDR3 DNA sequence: TGTGCCAGCAGCTTGAGGCTAGCGGGAGGGGGAAAGACCCAGTACTTC. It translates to CASSLRLAGGGKTQYF.

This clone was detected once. The CDR3 is CASLRPSGAKNTEAFF. CDR3 DNA sequence: TGTGCCAGCTTAAGACCCTCAGGGGCTAAGAACACTGAAGCTTTCTTT. The genes are TRBV2 and TRBJ1-1, with D maybe TRBD1 (6 bases). CDR3 length: 16 residues. Trimming shortened V by 8 bases and J by 1 base, and 20 bases separated the two germline ends. The germline V gene has CDR1 SNHLY and CDR2 FYNNEI. Variable domain in full (rest from reference TRBV2 and TRBJ1-1): EPEVTQTPSHQVTQMGQEVILRCVPISNHLYFYWYRQILGQKVEFLVSFYNNEISEKSEIFDDQFSVERPDGSNFTLKIRSTKLEDSAMYFCASLRPSGAKNTEAFFGQGTRLTVV.

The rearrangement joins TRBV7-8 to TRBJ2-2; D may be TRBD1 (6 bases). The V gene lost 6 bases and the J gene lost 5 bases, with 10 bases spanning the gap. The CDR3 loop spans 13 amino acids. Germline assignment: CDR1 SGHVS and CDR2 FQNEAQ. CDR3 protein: CASRFTGTGELFF. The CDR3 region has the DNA TGTGCCAGCAGATTCACAGGGACCGGGGAGCTGTTTTTT.

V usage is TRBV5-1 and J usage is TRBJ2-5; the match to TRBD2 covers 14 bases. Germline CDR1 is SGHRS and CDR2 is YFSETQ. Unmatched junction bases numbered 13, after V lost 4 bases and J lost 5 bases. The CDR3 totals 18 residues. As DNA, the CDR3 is TGCGCCAGCAGCCCGGGGGGGACTAGCGGGAGAATTGGGGAGACCCAGTACTTC. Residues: CASSPGGTSGRIGETQYF.

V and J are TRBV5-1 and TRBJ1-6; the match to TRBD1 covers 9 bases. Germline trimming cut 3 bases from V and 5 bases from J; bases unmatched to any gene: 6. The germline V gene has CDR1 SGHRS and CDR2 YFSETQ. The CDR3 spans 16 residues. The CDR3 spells CASSSDRGLDNSPLHF. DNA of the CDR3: TGCGCCAGCAGCTCGGACAGGGGTTTGGATAATTCACCCCTCCACTTT.

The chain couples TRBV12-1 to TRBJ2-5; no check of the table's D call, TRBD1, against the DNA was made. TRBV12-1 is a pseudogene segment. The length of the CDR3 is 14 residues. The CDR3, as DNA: TGTGCCAGCATGAGGACAGGGGTGAAAGAGACCCAGTACTTC. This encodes CASMRTGVKETQYF.

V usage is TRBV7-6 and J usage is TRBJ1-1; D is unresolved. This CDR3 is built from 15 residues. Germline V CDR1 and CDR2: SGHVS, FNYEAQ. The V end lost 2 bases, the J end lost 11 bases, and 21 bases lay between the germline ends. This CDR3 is CASSLKSTVQAGAFF. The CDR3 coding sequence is TGTGCCAGCAGCTTAAAGTCTACTGTGCAGGCGGGGGCTTTCTTT.